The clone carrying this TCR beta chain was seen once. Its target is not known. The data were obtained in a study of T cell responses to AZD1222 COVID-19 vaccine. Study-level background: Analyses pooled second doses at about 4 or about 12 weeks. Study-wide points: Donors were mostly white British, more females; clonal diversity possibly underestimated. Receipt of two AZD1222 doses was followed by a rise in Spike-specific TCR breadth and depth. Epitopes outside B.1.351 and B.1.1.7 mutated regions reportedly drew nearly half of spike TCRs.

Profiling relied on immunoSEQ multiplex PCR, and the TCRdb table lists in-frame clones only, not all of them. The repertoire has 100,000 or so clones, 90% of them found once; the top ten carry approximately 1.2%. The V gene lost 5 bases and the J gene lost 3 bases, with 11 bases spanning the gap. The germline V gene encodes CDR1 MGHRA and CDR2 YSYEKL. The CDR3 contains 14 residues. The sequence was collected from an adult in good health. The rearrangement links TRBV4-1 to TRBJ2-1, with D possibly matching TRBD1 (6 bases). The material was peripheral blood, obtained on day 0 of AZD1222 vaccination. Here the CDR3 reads CASSERQDYNEQFF. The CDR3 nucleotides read TGCGCCAGCAGCGAGCGACAGGACTACAATGAGCAGTTCTTC.